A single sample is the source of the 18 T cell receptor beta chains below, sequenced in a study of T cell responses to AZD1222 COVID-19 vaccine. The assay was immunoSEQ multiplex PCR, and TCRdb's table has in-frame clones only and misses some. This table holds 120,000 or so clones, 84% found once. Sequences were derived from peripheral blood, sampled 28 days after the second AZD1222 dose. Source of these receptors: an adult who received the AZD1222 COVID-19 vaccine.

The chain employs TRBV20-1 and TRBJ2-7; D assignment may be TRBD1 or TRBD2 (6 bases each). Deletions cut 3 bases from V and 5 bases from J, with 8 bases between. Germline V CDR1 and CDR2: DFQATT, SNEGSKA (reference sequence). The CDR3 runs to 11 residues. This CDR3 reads CSARGGHEQYF. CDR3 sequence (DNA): TGCAGTGCTAGGGGGGGCCACGAGCAGTACTTC.

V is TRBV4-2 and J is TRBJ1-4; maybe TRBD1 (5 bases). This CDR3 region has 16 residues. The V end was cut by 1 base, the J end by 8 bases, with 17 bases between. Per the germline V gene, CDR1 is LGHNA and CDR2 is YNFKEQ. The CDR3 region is CASSQAIGRGIEKLFF. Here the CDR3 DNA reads TGTGCCAGCAGCCAAGCGATTGGACGGGGGATAGAAAAACTGTTTTTT.

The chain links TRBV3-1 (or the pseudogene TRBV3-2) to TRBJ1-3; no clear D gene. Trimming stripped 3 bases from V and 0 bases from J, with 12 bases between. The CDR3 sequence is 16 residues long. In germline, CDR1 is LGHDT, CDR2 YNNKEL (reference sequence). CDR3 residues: CASSHKPQSSGNTIYF. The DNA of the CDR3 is TGTGCCAGCAGCCACAAGCCACAAAGCTCTGGAAACACCATATATTTT.

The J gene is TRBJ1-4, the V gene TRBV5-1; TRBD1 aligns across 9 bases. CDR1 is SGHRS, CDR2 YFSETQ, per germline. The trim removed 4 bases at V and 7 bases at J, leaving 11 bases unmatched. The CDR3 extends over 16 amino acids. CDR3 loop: CASSPLVGTGSEKLFF. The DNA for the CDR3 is TGCGCCAGCAGCCCCTTAGTCGGGACAGGGAGTGAAAAACTGTTTTTT.

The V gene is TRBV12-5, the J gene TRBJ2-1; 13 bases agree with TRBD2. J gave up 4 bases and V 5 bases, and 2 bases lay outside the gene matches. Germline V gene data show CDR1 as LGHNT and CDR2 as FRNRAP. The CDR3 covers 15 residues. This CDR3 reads CASGQGLAGYNEQFF. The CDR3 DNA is TGTGCTAGTGGTCAGGGACTAGCGGGGTACAATGAGCAGTTCTTC.

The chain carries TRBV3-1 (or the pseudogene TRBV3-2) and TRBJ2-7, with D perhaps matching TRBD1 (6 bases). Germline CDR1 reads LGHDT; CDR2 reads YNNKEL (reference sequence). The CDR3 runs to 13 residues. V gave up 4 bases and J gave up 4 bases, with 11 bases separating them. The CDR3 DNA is TGTGCCAGCAGCCCAACAGGGCAGTACGAGCAGTACTTC. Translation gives CASSPTGQYEQYF.

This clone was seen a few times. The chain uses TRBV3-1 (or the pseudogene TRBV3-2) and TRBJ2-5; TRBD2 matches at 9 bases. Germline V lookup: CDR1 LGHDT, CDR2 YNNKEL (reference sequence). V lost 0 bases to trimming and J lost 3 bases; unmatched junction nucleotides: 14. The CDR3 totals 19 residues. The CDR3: CASSQDRKRGVGVEETQYF. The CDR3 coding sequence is TGTGCCAGCAGCCAAGATAGAAAGCGGGGGGTAGGGGTAGAAGAGACCCAGTACTTC.

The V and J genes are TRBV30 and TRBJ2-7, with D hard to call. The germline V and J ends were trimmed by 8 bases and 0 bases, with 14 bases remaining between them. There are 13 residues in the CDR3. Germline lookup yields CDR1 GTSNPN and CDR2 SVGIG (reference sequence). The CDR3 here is CAMWTSSSYEQYF. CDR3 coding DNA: TGTGCCATGTGGACGTCGAGCTCCTACGAGCAGTACTTC.

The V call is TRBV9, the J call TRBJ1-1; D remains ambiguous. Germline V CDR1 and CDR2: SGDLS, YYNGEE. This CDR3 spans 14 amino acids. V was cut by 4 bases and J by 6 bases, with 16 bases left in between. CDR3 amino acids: CASSFRLTSAEAFF. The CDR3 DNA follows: TGTGCCAGCAGCTTCCGGCTTACTAGTGCTGAAGCTTTCTTT.

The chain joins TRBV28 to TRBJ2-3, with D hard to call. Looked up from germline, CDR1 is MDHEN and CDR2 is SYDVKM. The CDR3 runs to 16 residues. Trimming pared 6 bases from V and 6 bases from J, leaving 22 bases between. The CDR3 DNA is TGTGCCAGCAGGCCTACTGAGCAGGTTTCTGATGATACGCAGTATTTT. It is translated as CASRPTEQVSDDTQYF.

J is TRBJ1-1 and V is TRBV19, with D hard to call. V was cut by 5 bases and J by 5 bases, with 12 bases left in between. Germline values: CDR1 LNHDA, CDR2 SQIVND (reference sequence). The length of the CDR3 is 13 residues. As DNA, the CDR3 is TGTGCCAGTAGTGTCGCGAGTGGTACTGAAGCTTTCTTT. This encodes CASSVASGTEAFF.

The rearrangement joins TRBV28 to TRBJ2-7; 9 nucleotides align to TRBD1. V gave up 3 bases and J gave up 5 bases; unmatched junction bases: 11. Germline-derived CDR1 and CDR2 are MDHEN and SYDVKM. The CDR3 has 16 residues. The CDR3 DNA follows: TGTGCCAGCAGTTTTATCCCCACAGGGGGCAGGGACGAGCAGTACTTC. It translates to CASSFIPTGGRDEQYF. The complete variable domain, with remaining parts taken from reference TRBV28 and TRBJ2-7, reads DVKVTQSSRYLVKRTGEKVFLECVQDMDHENMFWYRQDPGLGLRLIYFSYDVKMKEKGDIPEGYSVSREKKERFSLILESASTNQTSMYLCASSFIPTGGRDEQYFGPGTRLTVT.

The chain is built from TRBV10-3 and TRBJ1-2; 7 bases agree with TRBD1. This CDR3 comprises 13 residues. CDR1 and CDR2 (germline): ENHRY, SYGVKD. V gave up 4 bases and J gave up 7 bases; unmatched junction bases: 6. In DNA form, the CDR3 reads TGTGCCATCAGTGGCCCAGGGGGGATTGGCTACACCTTC. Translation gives CAISGPGGIGYTF.

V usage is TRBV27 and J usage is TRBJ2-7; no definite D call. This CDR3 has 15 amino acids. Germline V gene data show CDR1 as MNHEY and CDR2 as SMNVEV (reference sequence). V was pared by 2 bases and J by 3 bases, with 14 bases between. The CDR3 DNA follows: TGTGCCAGCAGTTTAAAAGTAGGCCGTCTCTACGAGCAGTACTTC. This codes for CASSLKVGRLYEQYF.

CDR3 loop: CASSQVSPTEAFF. Here the CDR3 DNA reads TGCGCCAGCAGCCAAGTTAGTCCGACAGAAGCTTTCTTT. The chain uses TRBV4-1 and TRBJ1-1; D not certain. Germline CDR1 and CDR2: MGHRA and YSYEKL. The CDR3 sequence is 13 residues long. The V and J ends lost 1 base and 8 bases respectively, with 11 bases between them.

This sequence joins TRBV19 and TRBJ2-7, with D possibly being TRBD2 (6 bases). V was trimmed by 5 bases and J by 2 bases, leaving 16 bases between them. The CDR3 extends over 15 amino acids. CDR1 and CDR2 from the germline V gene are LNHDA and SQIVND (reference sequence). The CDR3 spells CASSPQGRLPYEQYF. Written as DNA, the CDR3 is TGTGCCAGTAGTCCCCAAGGGAGGCTTCCCTACGAGCAGTACTTC. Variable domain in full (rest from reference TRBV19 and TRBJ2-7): DGGITQSPKYLFRKEGQNVTLSCEQNLNHDAMYWYRQDPGQGLRLIYYSQIVNDFQKGDIAEGYSVSREKKESFPLTVTSAQKNPTAFYLCASSPQGRLPYEQYFGPGTRLTVT.

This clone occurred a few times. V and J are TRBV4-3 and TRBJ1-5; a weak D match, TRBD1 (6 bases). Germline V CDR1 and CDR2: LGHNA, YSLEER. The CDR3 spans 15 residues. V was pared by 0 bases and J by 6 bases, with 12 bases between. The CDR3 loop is CASSQERGRGQPQHF. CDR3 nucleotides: TGCGCCAGCAGCCAAGAGAGGGGGAGGGGTCAGCCCCAGCATTTT.

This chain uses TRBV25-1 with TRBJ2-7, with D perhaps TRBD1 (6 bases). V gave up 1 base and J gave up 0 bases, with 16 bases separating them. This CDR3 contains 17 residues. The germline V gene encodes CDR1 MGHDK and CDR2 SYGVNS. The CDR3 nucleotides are TGTGCCAGCAGTGAATGGGGGCAGGGGTCGACCTCCTACGAGCAGTACTTC. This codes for CASSEWGQGSTSYEQYF.